The T cell receptor (beta chain) described here comes from a study of T cell responses to AZD1222 COVID-19 vaccine. Findings of the study overall: Baseline testing showed seropositivity in only five to seven AZD1222 recipients.

This clone was counted between two and nine times. Antigen: not known. The V segment lost 8 bases and the J segment 5 bases; nucleotides outside the gene matches: 8. Germline V gene sequence: CDR1 LGHDT, CDR2 YNNKEL (reference sequence). The CDR3 sequence is 14 residues long. This table comes from immunoSEQ multiplex PCR, and its TCRdb copy is limited to in-frame clones, with some not included. The data hold 100,000 to 150,000 clones, with around 83% observed a single time. The sequencing used peripheral blood, collected 28 days after the second AZD1222 dose. The rearrangement uses TRBV3-1 (or the pseudogene TRBV3-2) and TRBJ2-2; 7 nucleotides match TRBD2. The source is an adult who received the AZD1222 COVID-19 vaccine. Here the CDR3 DNA reads TGTGCCAGCGGGAGGGGAAGTGGTACCGGGGAGCTGTTTTTT. It is translated as CASGRGSGTGELFF.